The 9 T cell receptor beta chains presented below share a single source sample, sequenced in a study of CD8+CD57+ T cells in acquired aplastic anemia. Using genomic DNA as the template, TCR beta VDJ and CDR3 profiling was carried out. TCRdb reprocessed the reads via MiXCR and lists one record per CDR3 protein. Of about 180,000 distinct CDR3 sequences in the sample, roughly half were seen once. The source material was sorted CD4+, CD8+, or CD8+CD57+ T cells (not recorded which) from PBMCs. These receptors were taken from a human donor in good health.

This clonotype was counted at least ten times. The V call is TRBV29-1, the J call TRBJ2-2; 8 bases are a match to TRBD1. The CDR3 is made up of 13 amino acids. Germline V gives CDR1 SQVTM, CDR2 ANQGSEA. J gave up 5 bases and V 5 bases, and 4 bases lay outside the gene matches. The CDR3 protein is CSVSRTGTGELFF. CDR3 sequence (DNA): TGCAGCGTTTCGAGGACAGGGACCGGGGAGCTGTTTTTT.

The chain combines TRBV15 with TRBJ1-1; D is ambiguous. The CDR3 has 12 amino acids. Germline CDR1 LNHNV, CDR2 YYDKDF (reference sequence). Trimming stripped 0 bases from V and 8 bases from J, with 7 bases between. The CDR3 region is CATSRDYSEAFF. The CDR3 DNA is TGTGCCACCAGCAGAGACTATTCGGAAGCTTTCTTT.

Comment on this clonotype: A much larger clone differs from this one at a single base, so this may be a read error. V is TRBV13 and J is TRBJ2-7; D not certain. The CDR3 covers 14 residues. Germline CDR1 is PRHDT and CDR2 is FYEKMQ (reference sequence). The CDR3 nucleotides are TGTGCCAGCAGCTTAAAAGGTTTTTCCTACGAGCAGTGCTTC. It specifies CASSLKGFSYEQCF.

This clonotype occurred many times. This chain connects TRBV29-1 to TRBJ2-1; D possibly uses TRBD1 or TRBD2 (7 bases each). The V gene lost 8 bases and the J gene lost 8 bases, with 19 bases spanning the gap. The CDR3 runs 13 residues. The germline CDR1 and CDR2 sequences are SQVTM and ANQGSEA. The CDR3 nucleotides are TGCAGCACTCGACAGGGCGGGGGCGATGAGCAGTTCTTC. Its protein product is CSTRQGGGDEQFF.

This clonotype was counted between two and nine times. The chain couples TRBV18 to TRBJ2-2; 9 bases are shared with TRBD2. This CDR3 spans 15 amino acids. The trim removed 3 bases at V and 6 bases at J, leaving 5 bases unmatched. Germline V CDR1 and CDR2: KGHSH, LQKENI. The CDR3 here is CASSPRTSEAGELFF. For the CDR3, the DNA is TGTGCCAGCTCACCCCGGACTAGCGAGGCCGGGGAGCTGTTTTTT.

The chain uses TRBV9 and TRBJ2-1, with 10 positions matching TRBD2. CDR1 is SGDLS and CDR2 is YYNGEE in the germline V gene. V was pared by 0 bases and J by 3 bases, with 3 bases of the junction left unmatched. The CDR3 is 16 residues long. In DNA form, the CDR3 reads TGTGCCAGCAGCGTAGGGCTAGCGGGGGACTACAATGAGCAGTTCTTC. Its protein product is CASSVGLAGDYNEQFF.

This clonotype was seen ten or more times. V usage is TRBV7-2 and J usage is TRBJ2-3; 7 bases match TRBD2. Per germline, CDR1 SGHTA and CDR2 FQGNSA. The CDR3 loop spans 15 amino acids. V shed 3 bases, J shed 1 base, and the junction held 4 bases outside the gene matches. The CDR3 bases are TGTGCCAGCAGCTTTGGTGGGGGGGGCACAGATACGCAGTATTTT. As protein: CASSFGGGGTDTQYF.

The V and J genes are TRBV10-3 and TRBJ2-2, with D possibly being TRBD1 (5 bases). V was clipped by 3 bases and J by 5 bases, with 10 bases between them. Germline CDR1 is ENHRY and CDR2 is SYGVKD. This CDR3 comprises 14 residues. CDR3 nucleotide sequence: TGTGCCATCAGTGAAGGGGCCAGAACCGGGGAGCTGTTTTTT. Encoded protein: CAISEGARTGELFF.

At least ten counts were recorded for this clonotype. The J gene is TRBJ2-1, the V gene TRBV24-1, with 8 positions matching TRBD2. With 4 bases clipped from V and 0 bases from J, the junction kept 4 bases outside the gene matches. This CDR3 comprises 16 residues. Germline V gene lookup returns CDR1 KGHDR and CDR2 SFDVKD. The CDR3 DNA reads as TGTGCCACCAGTGACCAAAGCGGGAGCTCCTACAATGAGCAGTTCTTC. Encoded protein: CATSDQSGSSYNEQFF.